In this sample, the clone carrying this TCR beta chain turned up once. Its specificity is unknown. The germline CDR1 and CDR2 sequences are LNHNV and YYDKDF (reference sequence). Trimming removed 0 bases from V and 0 bases from J, with 14 bases in between. The CDR3 contains 17 residues. This record belongs to a study of cytomegalovirus exposure and HLA in healthy donors. Whole-study context: Earlier sequencing of 150 million to 200 million T cells yielded 100 million to 120 million unique TCR beta sequences.

PCR involved 60 Vbeta and 13 Jbeta primers. Generated by immunoSEQ multiplex PCR, the TCRdb table keeps only in-frame clones and is missing some. The table lists about 200,000 clones, roughly 73% of them singletons. Findings and limits, study-wide: Accurate predictions that matched the HLA-A and HLA-B alleles of most subjects were reportedly made from TCR beta sequences. By HLA locus, TCR association rates varied in a later analysis, with DRB1 showing the most and HLA-C the fewest.

The sample was PBMCs. V and J are TRBV15 and TRBJ1-2; possible D gene TRBD1, 5 bases. The source is a woman aged 25-40 years in good health and CMV-seronegative. CDR3 loop: CATSRDKGNYPNYGYTF. Written as DNA, the CDR3 is TGTGCCACCAGCAGAGATAAGGGGAACTACCCTAACTATGGCTACACCTTC.